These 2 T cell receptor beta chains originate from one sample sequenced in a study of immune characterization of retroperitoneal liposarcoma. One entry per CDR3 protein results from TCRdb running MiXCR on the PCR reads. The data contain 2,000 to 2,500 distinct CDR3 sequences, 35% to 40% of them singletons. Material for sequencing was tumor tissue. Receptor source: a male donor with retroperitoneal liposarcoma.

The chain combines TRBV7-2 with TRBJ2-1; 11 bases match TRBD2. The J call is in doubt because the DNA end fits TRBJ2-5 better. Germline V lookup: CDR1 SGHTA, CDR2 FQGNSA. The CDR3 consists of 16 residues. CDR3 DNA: TGTGCCAGCAGCTCAACCGGGACTAGCGGAAAAGAGACCCAGTACTTC. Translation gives CASSSTGTSGKETQYF.

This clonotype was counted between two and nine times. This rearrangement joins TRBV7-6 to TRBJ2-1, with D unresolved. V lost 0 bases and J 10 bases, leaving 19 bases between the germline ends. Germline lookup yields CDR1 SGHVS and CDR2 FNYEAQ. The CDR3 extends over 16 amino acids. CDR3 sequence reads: CASSLALGGRPYEQFF. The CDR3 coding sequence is TGTGCCAGCAGCTTAGCGTTAGGCGGCCGTCCCTACGAGCAGTTCTTC.